These 32 T cell receptor beta chains came from one sample sequenced in a study of blood T cell repertoires in COVID-19. Some clones are missing from TCRdb's copy, which holds only in-frame ones; the method was immunoSEQ multiplex PCR. The data show about 170,000 clones, 74% seen once. The sequenced material came from peripheral blood. Every receptor here comes from an elderly woman with acute or convalescent COVID-19.

The chain is built from TRBV5-8 and TRBJ2-3; 12 bases fit TRBD2. The CDR3 runs to 16 residues. The V segment lost 5 bases and the J segment 3 bases; nucleotides outside the gene matches: 7. Germline V gives CDR1 SGHTS, CDR2 YDEGEE. CDR3 in amino acids: CASSPRLAGETDTQYF. The CDR3, as DNA: TGTGCCAGCAGTCCCAGACTAGCGGGAGAGACAGATACGCAGTATTTT.

V and J are TRBV7-8 and TRBJ1-2, with 7 bases matching TRBD1. From germline, CDR1 is SGHVS and CDR2 FQNEAQ. The CDR3 sequence is 14 residues long. The V segment lost 5 bases and the J segment 4 bases; nucleotides outside the gene matches: 7. CDR3 coding DNA: TGTGCCAGCAGCCAACAGGGGTTTCGCTATGGCTACACCTTC. Translation gives CASSQQGFRYGYTF.

The rearrangement joins TRBV10-1 to TRBJ2-3; 7 positions match TRBD2. The length of the CDR3 is 18 residues. The junction had 16 bases not matched to a gene; V was cut back by 4 bases and J by 3 bases. The germline gives CDR1 WNHNN, CDR2 SYGVQD (reference sequence). CDR3 in DNA: TGCGCCAGCAGTGGAAGTCTGGGCGGGAGTATGGGTACAGATACGCAGTATTTT. This gives the protein CASSGSLGGSMGTDTQYF.

This clone has more than one count but fewer than ten. V usage is TRBV7-9 and J usage is TRBJ2-3, with 7 bases lining up with TRBD2. The CDR3 is made up of 13 amino acids. CDR1 is SEHNR and CDR2 is FQNEAQ in the germline V gene (reference sequence). The V and J ends lost 5 bases and 10 bases, in that order; junction bases with no gene match: 9. The CDR3 DNA reads as TGTGCCAGCAGCCAAGCCAGTCGGGAGGCGCAGTATTTT. Protein: CASSQASREAQYF.

This sequence joins TRBV5-1 and TRBJ2-2; D gene uncertain. V dropped 0 bases and J dropped 3 bases, with 3 bases sitting between them. The CDR3 contains 13 residues. Germline CDR1 and CDR2: SGHRS and YFSETQ. In DNA form, the CDR3 reads TGCGCCAGCAGCTTGGGAGACACCGGGGAGCTGTTTTTT. Amino acids: CASSLGDTGELFF.

This clone was recorded at least ten times. The genes are TRBV19 and TRBJ2-1; weak D call: TRBD2 (6 bases). The CDR3 sequence is 16 residues long. Germline CDR1 LNHDA, CDR2 SQIVND (reference sequence). The V end lost 4 bases, the J end lost 4 bases, and 17 bases lay between the germline ends. The CDR3 spells CASSNPPDYPYNEQFF. The DNA for the CDR3 is TGTGCCAGTAGTAACCCCCCGGACTACCCATACAATGAGCAGTTCTTC.

This chain links TRBV10-3 with TRBJ2-4; 7 positions match TRBD1. This CDR3 is 16 amino acids long. Germline V gene sequence: CDR1 ENHRY, CDR2 SYGVKD. The V gene end was trimmed by 6 bases and the J gene end by 0 bases; junction bases not matched to a gene: 8. The CDR3 sequence: CAISRGQDLAKNIQYF. The CDR3 nucleotides read TGTGCCATCAGCCGAGGACAGGATCTAGCCAAAAACATTCAGTACTTC.

The CDR3 loop reads CASSLTQGIHEQYF. As DNA, the CDR3 is TGTGCCAGCAGCTTAACTCAGGGAATCCACGAGCAGTACTTC. This sequence joins TRBV7-2 and TRBJ2-7; possible D gene TRBD1, 5 bases. Trimming shortened V by 2 bases and J by 5 bases, and 13 bases separated the two germline ends. The length of the CDR3 is 14 residues. Germline CDR1 SGHTA, CDR2 FQGNSA.

The V and J genes are TRBV5-1 and TRBJ1-3, with 7 bases fitting TRBD1. Trimming cost V 0 bases and J 3 bases; bases outside gene matches: 3. The length of the CDR3 is 15 residues. The germline V gene has CDR1 SGHRS and CDR2 YFSETQ. DNA of the CDR3: TGCGCCAGCAGCTTGGAGACAGGGTTTGGAAACACCATATATTTT. It is translated as CASSLETGFGNTIYF.

As DNA, the CDR3 is TGTGCCAGCAGCCCGGGACTAGCGGGCCAAGATACGCAGTATTTT. It specifies CASSPGLAGQDTQYF. The chain carries TRBV7-7 and TRBJ2-3; 12 positions agree with TRBD2. Germline-derived CDR1 and CDR2 are SSHAT and FNYEAQ (reference sequence). Trimming at V came to 5 bases and at J to 5 bases, leaving 5 bases not matched to a gene. The CDR3 has 15 amino acids.

This chain connects TRBV6-5 to TRBJ2-7; 9 nucleotides align to TRBD1. CDR3 size: 15 residues. V shed 0 bases, J shed 4 bases, and the junction held 4 bases outside the gene matches. Germline V CDR1 and CDR2: MNHEY, SVGAGI. CDR3: CASSYSWTGAYEQYF. The CDR3 DNA follows: TGTGCCAGCAGTTACTCCTGGACAGGGGCTTACGAGCAGTACTTC.

A few counts support this clone. The chain couples TRBV25-1 to TRBJ2-2; unclear D gene. The CDR3 is made up of 15 amino acids. Germline CDR1 is MGHDK and CDR2 is SYGVNS. Trimming pared 3 bases from V and 7 bases from J, leaving 15 bases between. Here the CDR3 reads CASSDSSGQYGELFF. Here the CDR3 DNA reads TGTGCCAGCAGTGACTCATCAGGCCAGTACGGGGAGCTGTTTTTT.

The chain recombines TRBV3-1 (or the pseudogene TRBV3-2) with TRBJ2-7; D may be TRBD2 (5 bases). In germline, CDR1 is LGHDT, CDR2 YNNKEL (reference sequence). V was pared by 1 base and J by 7 bases, with 8 bases between. This CDR3 spans 12 amino acids. The CDR3 coding sequence is TGTGCCAGCAGCCAAGGAGGGCGGGAGCAGTACTTC. Encoded protein: CASSQGGREQYF.

The rearrangement joins TRBV6-2 or TRBV6-3 to TRBJ2-7, with a tentative D call TRBD1 (6 bases). Germline assignment: CDR1 MNHEY and CDR2 SVGEGT. The length of the CDR3 is 14 residues. Trimming pared 6 bases from V and 7 bases from J, leaving 19 bases between. The CDR3 DNA follows: TGTGCCAGCAGCCCGAGGGCCCCTAGGGGGGAGCAGTACTTC. This encodes CASSPRAPRGEQYF.

CDR3 in amino acids: CASSQTGQGNEKLFF. The DNA of the CDR3 is TGTGCCAGCAGCCAGACGGGACAGGGTAATGAAAAACTGTTTTTT. The chain carries TRBV4-2 and TRBJ1-4; TRBD1 aligns across 9 bases. The CDR3 extends over 15 amino acids. J lost 4 bases, V lost 3 bases, and 3 bases had no gene match. Germline CDR1 and CDR2: LGHNA and YNFKEQ.

The chain has TRBV2 and TRBJ2-1; a possible D gene is TRBD2 (5 bases). In germline, CDR1 is SNHLY, CDR2 FYNNEI. CDR3 length: 13 amino acids. V lost 5 bases and J 7 bases, leaving 12 bases between the germline ends. CDR3 DNA: TGTGCCAGCAGTTACATAACGGGAAATGAGCAGTTCTTC. Protein product: CASSYITGNEQFF.

This clone was observed a single time. The chain combines TRBV10-2 with TRBJ2-1, with 7 bases identical to TRBD2. The CDR3 is 13 residues long. V was clipped by 5 bases and J by 6 bases; unmatched bases: 4. The germline gives CDR1 WSHSY, CDR2 SAAADI. The CDR3 DNA follows: TGCGCCAGCAGTTCGGGGGGTGGCAATGAGCAGTTCTTC. Amino acid sequence: CASSSGGGNEQFF.

The chain carries TRBV7-2 and TRBJ2-7; D is perhaps TRBD2 (5 bases). The CDR3 has 15 residues. Germline V lookup: CDR1 SGHTA, CDR2 FQGNSA. Trimming removed 3 bases from V and 1 base from J, with 13 bases in between. The CDR3 protein is CASSFFAGGSYEQYF. CDR3 coding DNA: TGTGCCAGCAGCTTTTTTGCAGGCGGGTCCTACGAGCAGTACTTC.

The chain employs TRBV19 and TRBJ1-2; the match to TRBD1 covers 9 bases. Per the germline V gene, CDR1 is LNHDA and CDR2 is SQIVND (reference sequence). The CDR3 has 15 amino acids. The V and J ends lost 9 bases and 3 bases, in that order; junction bases with no gene match: 11. The CDR3 DNA follows: TGTGCCAGCGGGACAGGGAGTAGTCTGGACTATGGCTACACCTTC. It codes for CASGTGSSLDYGYTF.

CDR3 amino acids: CASSGWGVTTEAFF. The CDR3 region has the DNA TGTGCCAGCAGTGGCTGGGGGGTTACCACTGAAGCTTTCTTT. The chain employs TRBV2 and TRBJ1-1, with a possible D match to TRBD1 (5 bases). Germline CDR1 SNHLY, CDR2 FYNNEI. The V end lost 4 bases, the J end lost 4 bases, and 13 bases lay between the germline ends. The CDR3 is 14 amino acids.

The chain has TRBV11-2 and TRBJ2-2; D gene ambiguous. In germline, CDR1 is SGHAT, CDR2 FQNNGV. V lost 5 bases, J lost 6 bases, and 10 bases lay in between. The CDR3 is made up of 13 amino acids. The CDR3 DNA is TGTGCCAGCAGCCCGGAGTTTGCCGGGGAGCTGTTTTTT. It translates to CASSPEFAGELFF.

This clone showed up just once. The rearrangement links TRBV11-2 to TRBJ2-2; weak D call: TRBD2 (6 bases). V gave up 2 bases and J gave up 0 bases, with 16 bases separating them. The germline gives CDR1 SGHAT, CDR2 FQNNGV. The CDR3 spans 18 residues. CDR3 protein: CASSLISVGLSNTGELFF. The DNA of the CDR3 is TGTGCCAGCAGCTTAATTTCGGTGGGACTCTCGAACACCGGGGAGCTGTTTTTT.

The chain has TRBV3-1 (or the pseudogene TRBV3-2) and TRBJ2-2; D call uncertain. With 4 bases removed from V and 1 base from J, the gap between germline ends came to 7 bases. The CDR3 is 14 residues long. Germline assignment: CDR1 LGHDT and CDR2 YNNKEL (reference sequence). CDR3 region: CASSRGGNTGELFF. CDR3 in DNA: TGTGCCAGCAGCCGCGGTGGGAACACCGGGGAGCTGTTTTTT.

This chain uses TRBV5-1 with TRBJ2-1; 14 bases are shared with TRBD2. The junction had 9 bases not matched to a gene; V was cut back by 4 bases and J by 9 bases. CDR3 length: 16 residues. In germline, CDR1 is SGHRS, CDR2 YFSETQ. Here the CDR3 DNA reads TGCGCCAGCAGCCCGATGGGACTAGCGGGAGACGGTGAGCAGTTCTTC. Translation: CASSPMGLAGDGEQFF.

V usage is TRBV18 and J usage is TRBJ1-4; maybe TRBD1 (6 bases). Trimming cost V 3 bases and J 7 bases, with 12 bases left between them. The CDR3 is 14 residues long. Germline V gives CDR1 KGHSH, CDR2 LQKENI. This CDR3 reads CASSPRAGVEKLFF. In DNA, the CDR3 is TGTGCCAGCTCACCCCGGGCAGGGGTTGAAAAACTGTTTTTT.

V gene TRBV27 combines with J gene TRBJ1-1; D is ambiguous. The CDR3 covers 13 residues. Germline lookup yields CDR1 MNHEY and CDR2 SMNVEV (reference sequence). Trimming stripped 3 bases from V and 3 bases from J, with 8 bases between. The CDR3 nucleotides are TGTGCCAGCAGTTTGGGAGGAGACACTGAAGCTTTCTTT. Translated: CASSLGGDTEAFF.

The rearrangement joins TRBV3-1 (or the pseudogene TRBV3-2) to TRBJ2-5; D is unresolved. Trimming cost V 2 bases and J 0 bases, with 10 bases left between them. Germline V gene data show CDR1 as LGHDT and CDR2 as YNNKEL (reference sequence). The length of the CDR3 is 15 residues. The CDR3 sequence: CASSQSLMYQETQYF. In nucleotides, the CDR3 is TGTGCCAGCAGCCAATCACTTATGTACCAAGAGACCCAGTACTTC.

The chain joins TRBV4-1 to TRBJ2-1; 9 bases map to TRBD2. The CDR3 spans 15 residues. CDR1 and CDR2 (germline): MGHRA, YSYEKL. V shed 0 bases, J shed 6 bases, and the junction held 3 bases outside the gene matches. This CDR3 reads CASSQDSGSSNEQFF. CDR3 DNA: TGCGCCAGCAGCCAAGATAGCGGGAGTAGCAATGAGCAGTTCTTC.

The chain carries TRBV23-1 and TRBJ2-7; D might be TRBD1 (5 bases). TRBV23-1 belongs to the ORF category, with a function that is uncertain. Between the trimmed V and J ends, which lost 6 bases and 5 bases, there was a span of 8 bases. The CDR3 spans 11 residues. The CDR3 sequence: CASRWGHEQYF. For the CDR3, the DNA is TGCGCCAGCAGATGGGGCCACGAGCAGTACTTC.

This clone was recorded only once. The V and J genes are TRBV9 and TRBJ2-1, with 7 bases matching TRBD2. The CDR3 contains 17 residues. The trim removed 0 bases at V and 7 bases at J, leaving 13 bases unmatched. Germline V gene data show CDR1 as SGDLS and CDR2 as YYNGEE. The CDR3 nucleotides read TGTGCCAGCAGCGTAGTGGGCGGGAGCGATTCTAGGAATGAGCAGTTCTTC. It specifies CASSVVGGSDSRNEQFF.

The V call is TRBV28, the J call TRBJ2-2, with TRBD2 identical over 13 bases. Trimming removed 6 bases from V and 2 bases from J; junction bases left unmatched: 9. There are 18 residues in the CDR3. Per germline, CDR1 MDHEN and CDR2 SYDVKM. Here the CDR3 reads CASSSRRLAGGNTGELFF. As DNA, the CDR3 is TGTGCCAGCAGCTCCCGCCGACTAGCGGGAGGCAACACCGGGGAGCTGTTTTTT.

The V gene is TRBV6-1, the J gene TRBJ1-5; 11 positions match TRBD1. The germline gives CDR1 MNHNS, CDR2 SASEGT. The J segment lost 9 bases and the V segment lost 1 base, leaving 8 bases of the junction unmatched. CDR3 length equals 16 residues. The CDR3 is CASSEDRGTGGRPQHF. As DNA, the CDR3 is TGTGCCAGCAGTGAAGATCGCGGGACAGGGGGTCGGCCCCAGCATTTT.